This T cell receptor (beta chain) emerged from a study of cytomegalovirus exposure and HLA in healthy donors. Primers for the PCR totalled 60 Vbeta and 13 Jbeta. TCRdb keeps only in-frame clones here, not all; method: immunoSEQ multiplex PCR. This table has 150,000 to 200,000 clones, over 60% appearing once. Details on this clone: Its antigen is still unknown.

Study-wide findings and caveats: The study labeled 150 to 200 TCR beta chains cytomegalovirus-associated. In an earlier analysis, productive rearrangement rates for most beta V segments clustered near 90% or 30%. It was reported that the classifier diagnosed cytomegalovirus status with high specificity and sensitivity in both the original and validation cohorts.

The material sequenced was PBMCs. The source is a woman aged 40 to 50 in good health and CMV-seronegative.

The CDR3 bases are TGTGCCAGCAGTGAGAAAGACTTCGAAGCTTTCTTT. It codes for CASSEKDFEAFF. The chain carries TRBV2 and TRBJ1-1; unclear D gene. Germline values: CDR1 SNHLY, CDR2 FYNNEI. There are 12 residues in the CDR3. V was trimmed by 3 bases and J by 8 bases, leaving 10 bases between them.